This TCR beta chain was documented in a study of metastatic and nonmetastatic thyroid tumors. Overall study: Where malignant and benign thyroid patients were concerned, repertoires were compared across blood and tumor or nodule tissue. General study points: Malignant tumors reportedly showed significantly higher TCR beta diversity than benign nodules in both blood and tumor.

Using MiXCR, TCRdb re-called clones from the PCR reads. The sample contains about 40,000 clones, around 18% of which appear only once. Germline CDR1 is SEHNR and CDR2 is FQNEAQ (reference sequence). The CDR3 consists of 14 residues. V was trimmed by 5 bases and J by 5 bases, leaving 15 bases between them. All patients were treatment-naive before thyroid surgery. This clone has ten or more counts. Its antigen is not identified. The receptor's source is a female donor with papillary thyroid cancer or a benign thyroid nodule (not recorded which). Some clones in this sample may be carry-over from other donors' samples. This rearrangement joins TRBV7-9 to TRBJ1-1; D is undetermined. Input material: tumor tissue. The CDR3 nucleotides read TGTGCCAGCAGCCCTAGCCTCGCGGGGACTGAAGCTTTCTTT. Translating it yields CASSPSLAGTEAFF.